This TCR beta chain is from a study of T cell repertoires in cytomegalovirus infection. Study results and caveats: HLA-C-restricted CMV clonotypes gave the most frequent clonotype in two of eight donors.

The count of this clonotype is one. The antigen is not known. TCRdb reanalysed the reads using MiXCR and keeps one entry per CDR3 protein. The sample contains some 800,000 distinct CDR3 sequences, about 33% of which appear only once. V shed 1 base and J shed 4 bases, with 10 bases lying between them. CDR3 length: 14 amino acids. CDR1 and CDR2 (germline): SGHVS, FNYEAQ. The rearrangement joins TRBV7-6 to TRBJ1-2; D unresolved. This TCR derives from a human donor in good health (CMV status not recorded). Some clones in this sample may be carry-over from other donors' samples. The specimen comprised cultured CD8+ T cells from PBMCs, sampled from culture after CMV antigen stimulation. The CDR3 nucleotides are TGTGCCAGCAGCTTAGTTGGAAGAGGCTATGGCTACACCTTC. Its protein product is CASSLVGRGYGYTF.